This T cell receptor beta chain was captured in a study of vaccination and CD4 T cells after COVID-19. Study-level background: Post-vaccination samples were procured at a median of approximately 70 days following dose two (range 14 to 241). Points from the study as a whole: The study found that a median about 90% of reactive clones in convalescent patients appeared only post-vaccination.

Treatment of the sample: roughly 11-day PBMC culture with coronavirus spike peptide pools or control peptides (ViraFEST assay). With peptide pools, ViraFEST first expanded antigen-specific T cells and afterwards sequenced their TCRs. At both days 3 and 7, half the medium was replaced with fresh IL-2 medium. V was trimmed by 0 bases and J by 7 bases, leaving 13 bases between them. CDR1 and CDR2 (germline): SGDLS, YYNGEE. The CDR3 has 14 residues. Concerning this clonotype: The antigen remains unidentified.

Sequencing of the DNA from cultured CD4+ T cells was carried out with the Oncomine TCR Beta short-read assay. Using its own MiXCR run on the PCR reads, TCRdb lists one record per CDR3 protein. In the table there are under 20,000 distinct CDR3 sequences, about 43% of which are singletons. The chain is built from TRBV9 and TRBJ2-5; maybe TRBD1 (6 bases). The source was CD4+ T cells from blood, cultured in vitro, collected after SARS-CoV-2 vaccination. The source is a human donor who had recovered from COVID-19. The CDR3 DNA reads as TGTGCCAGCAGCGTAGGCACAGGGTCTGTGACCCAGTACTTC. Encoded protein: CASSVGTGSVTQYF.